One and the same sample provided the 21 T cell receptor beta chains below, sequenced in a study of blood T cell repertoires in COVID-19. The data were produced by immunoSEQ multiplex PCR, yet TCRdb's version contains in-frame clones alone and is incomplete. Among 400,000 to 500,000 clones listed, over 75% were seen once. The material sequenced was PBMCs or T cells enriched from blood (not recorded which). The receptors were gathered from a woman aged 40 to 49 who had recovered from COVID-19.

V is TRBV7-2 and J is TRBJ2-3, with 8 bases lining up with TRBD1. From germline, CDR1 is SGHTA and CDR2 FQGNSA. V shed 2 bases, J shed 4 bases, and the junction held 11 bases outside the gene matches. The CDR3 runs to 17 residues. The CDR3: CASSLKRQGWGADTQYF. CDR3 DNA: TGTGCCAGCAGCTTAAAAAGACAGGGGTGGGGGGCAGATACGCAGTATTTT.

The chain links TRBV4-2 to TRBJ1-1; D not certain. V was pared by 1 base and J by 5 bases, with 11 bases between. Germline CDR1 LGHNA, CDR2 YNFKEQ. The CDR3 contains 14 residues. The CDR3 loop is CASSQVTGMTEAFF. For the CDR3, the DNA is TGTGCCAGCAGCCAAGTGACGGGAATGACTGAAGCTTTCTTT.

The chain joins TRBV30 to TRBJ1-3; D possibly corresponds to TRBD1 (6 bases). The CDR3 length is 13 residues. The V end was cut by 5 bases, the J end by 4 bases, with 12 bases between. Per germline, CDR1 GTSNPN and CDR2 SVGIG (reference sequence). The CDR3 sequence is CAWGGQTGNTIYF. The CDR3 DNA reads TGTGCCTGGGGTGGACAGACCGGAAACACCATATATTTT.

This clone was observed a single time. The chain has TRBV11-2 and TRBJ2-1, with D maybe TRBD2 (6 bases). This CDR3 spans 16 amino acids. Trimming left V 3 bases short and J 5 bases short, with 17 bases between. Per the germline V gene, CDR1 is SGHAT and CDR2 is FQNNGV. CDR3 bases: TGTGCCAGCAGCTTGAGGGTAGGCAGACTAGACAATGAGCAGTTCTTC. Residues: CASSLRVGRLDNEQFF.

The chain carries TRBV10-3 and TRBJ2-1, with 9 bases identical to TRBD1. Germline CDR1 and CDR2: ENHRY and SYGVKD. Trimming cost V 8 bases and J 8 bases; bases outside gene matches: 7. The CDR3 extends over 13 amino acids. CDR3 nucleotides: TGTGCCATCCTACAAACAGGGGGCGATGAGCAGTTCTTC. This encodes CAILQTGGDEQFF.

The chain couples TRBV4-3 to TRBJ1-2, with TRBD1 as a possible D gene (6 bases). Germline CDR1 is LGHNA and CDR2 is YSLEER. The CDR3 has 14 residues. V was clipped by 4 bases and J by 6 bases, with 15 bases between them. CDR3 protein: CASSLRQDAHGYTF. In nucleotides, the CDR3 is TGCGCCAGCAGCCTACGACAGGATGCTCATGGCTACACCTTC.

The genes are TRBV7-8 and TRBJ2-5; the D gene is possibly TRBD2 (6 bases). The CDR3 runs to 15 residues. Trimming pared 0 bases from V and 3 bases from J, leaving 11 bases between. Germline values: CDR1 SGHVS, CDR2 FQNEAQ. CDR3 nucleotide sequence: TGTGCCAGCAGCTTAGCCGGGGGTTTCGAAGAGACCCAGTACTTC. Its translation: CASSLAGGFEETQYF.

The chain uses TRBV24-1 and TRBJ2-3, with 7 bases lining up with TRBD2. V lost 3 bases and J lost 6; bases outside the gene matches: 8. Germline V gives CDR1 KGHDR, CDR2 SFDVKD. This CDR3 has 15 amino acids. CDR3 nucleotide sequence: TGTGCCACCAGTGATCCGACTAGCCGGGGCGATACGCAGTATTTT. As protein: CATSDPTSRGDTQYF.

This clone was detected only once. The gene calls are TRBV10-3 and TRBJ2-7; 8 bases line up with TRBD2. Germline values: CDR1 ENHRY, CDR2 SYGVKD. With V trimmed by 6 bases and J by 4 bases, 5 bases remained unmatched. The CDR3 sequence is 13 residues long. The CDR3 reads CAIRGLAGYEQYF. As DNA, the CDR3 is TGTGCCATCAGAGGGCTAGCGGGTTACGAGCAGTACTTC.

CDR3 DNA: TGTGCCAGCAGTTTAGACGGGATCTATAATTCACCCCTCCACTTT. As protein: CASSLDGIYNSPLHF. The chain is built from TRBV27 and TRBJ1-6; D is unclear. The CDR3 runs 15 residues. The germline V gene has CDR1 MNHEY and CDR2 SMNVEV (reference sequence). Trimming removed 2 bases from V and 3 bases from J, with 8 bases in between.

The CDR3 is CASSFLGGTGYEQYF. The DNA of the CDR3 is TGTGCCAGCAGTTTTTTGGGAGGGACCGGCTACGAGCAGTACTTC. This rearrangement joins TRBV28 to TRBJ2-7; TRBD2 agrees at 7 bases. Germline V gene data show CDR1 as MDHEN and CDR2 as SYDVKM. The CDR3 has 15 residues. J was trimmed by 3 bases and V by 3 bases; bases with no gene match: 8.

CDR3 in DNA: TGTGCCAGCTCACCTCCGTTGAACACTGAAGCTTTCTTT. Its protein is CASSPPLNTEAFF. The chain recombines TRBV18 with TRBJ1-1; D gene ambiguous. There are 13 residues in the CDR3. Germline loops: CDR1 KGHSH, CDR2 LQKENI. Trimming cost V 3 bases and J 0 bases, with 5 bases left between them.

This chain connects TRBV9 to TRBJ2-5; 10 bases map to TRBD1. The CDR3 has 15 amino acids. Germline values: CDR1 SGDLS, CDR2 YYNGEE. Trimming at V came to 3 bases and at J to 4 bases, leaving 6 bases not matched to a gene. Written as DNA, the CDR3 is TGTGCCAGCAGCGCGGGACAGGGGCCGAGAGAGACCCAGTACTTC. It yields the protein CASSAGQGPRETQYF.

The chain recombines TRBV19 with TRBJ2-7; a weak D match, TRBD1 (5 bases). Looked up from germline, CDR1 is LNHDA and CDR2 is SQIVND (reference sequence). V was cut by 5 bases and J by 3 bases, with 14 bases left in between. The CDR3 length is 14 residues. CDR3 sequence (DNA): TGTGCCAGTAGTCAAGGACAAATGAACTACGAGCAGTACTTC. Translated: CASSQGQMNYEQYF.

The genes are TRBV5-4 and TRBJ1-3; the D gene is possibly TRBD1 (5 bases). The V end was cut by 0 bases, the J end by 1 base, with 8 bases between. CDR3 length: 15 residues. Germline values: CDR1 SGHNT, CDR2 YYREEE (reference sequence). The DNA for the CDR3 is TGTGCCAGCAGCTTGGTTGGGGGGTCTGGAAACACCATATATTTT. This gives the protein CASSLVGGSGNTIYF.

This chain uses TRBV7-9 with TRBJ2-7; D not resolved. This CDR3 is 12 amino acids long. V was trimmed by 2 bases and J by 4 bases, leaving 6 bases between them. The V gene's germline CDR1 is SEHNR and CDR2 FQNEAQ (reference sequence). The CDR3 reads CASSLSLYEQYF. CDR3 nucleotide sequence: TGTGCCAGCAGCTTATCTCTTTACGAGCAGTACTTC.

The CDR3 DNA sequence: TGTGCCAGTAGCCCCTTCTCAGGGGTTAATTCACCCCTCCACTTT. Protein product: CASSPFSGVNSPLHF. The chain employs TRBV19 and TRBJ1-6; D may be TRBD1 (6 bases). Trimming left V 6 bases short and J 6 bases short, with 15 bases between. The CDR3 totals 15 residues. Germline CDR1 is LNHDA and CDR2 is SQIVND (reference sequence).

The chain has TRBV29-1 and TRBJ1-1, with D unresolved. The CDR3 totals 15 residues. In germline, CDR1 is SQVTM, CDR2 ANQGSEA. Deletions cut 5 bases from V and 1 base from J, with 17 bases between. The CDR3 bases are TGCAGCGTTACCCGAGGAGCCGCCCGGAACACTGAAGCTTTCTTT. This sequence encodes CSVTRGAARNTEAFF.

The chain links TRBV6-2 or TRBV6-3 to TRBJ1-5; 9 positions match TRBD1. There are 12 residues in the CDR3. Germline loops: CDR1 MNHEY, CDR2 SVGEGT. V was clipped by 2 bases and J by 15 bases; unmatched bases: 5. CDR3 sequence (DNA): TGTGCCAGCAGTTACGGGACAGGGAGTTCGCATTTT. Its translation is CASSYGTGSSHF.

The count of this clone is one. The CDR3 spells CASGTGMGMQPQHF. The CDR3 coding sequence is TGTGCCAGCGGGACAGGGATGGGTATGCAGCCCCAGCATTTT. The J gene is TRBJ1-5, the V gene TRBV7-8, with 9 bases aligning to TRBD1. The CDR3 is made up of 14 amino acids. V was pared by 8 bases and J by 7 bases, with 9 bases of the junction left unmatched. Germline-derived CDR1 and CDR2 are SGHVS and FQNEAQ.

This chain links TRBV30 with TRBJ2-2; 7 nucleotides line up with TRBD2. This CDR3 has 14 residues. Germline V lookup: CDR1 GTSNPN, CDR2 SVGIG (reference sequence). The junction had 2 bases not matched to a gene; V was cut back by 0 bases and J by 4 bases. CDR3 DNA: TGTGCCTGGAGTGTATGGGGGGGCACCGGGGAGCTGTTTTTT. It is translated as CAWSVWGGTGELFF.